Listed below are T cell receptor beta chains from one sample, sequenced in a study of cytomegalovirus exposure and HLA in healthy donors. TCRdb keeps only in-frame clones here, not all; method: immunoSEQ multiplex PCR. The sample shows 200,000 to 250,000 clones, 87% of them seen only once. The sample taken for sequencing was PBMCs. The receptors were sampled from a man aged 18-30 years in good health and CMV-seronegative. Both conserved end residues are part of each CDR3. D genes are given only for firm matches. Size is omitted from some rows. Given values are once, few, many or a class for expanded clones.

>TRBJ1-3|few|TRBV9|-
TGTGCCAGCAGCGTAGGGGCGTACAGCTCTGGAAACACCATATATTTT
CASSVGAYSSGNTIYF
>TRBJ1-4|-|TRBV15|-
TGTGCCACCAGCAGCGGACTCACGACGGGTGAAAAACTGTTTTTT
CATSSGLTTGEKLFF
>TRBJ2-1|-|TRBV6-4|-
TGTGCCAGCAGTGACTCCGACAGCCCCTACAATGAGCAGTTCTTC
CASSDSDSPYNEQFF
>TRBJ2-1|-|TRBV6-4|-
TGTGCCAGCAGTGACGGGAGTAGTTCCTACAATGAGCAGTTCTTC
CASSDGSSSYNEQFF
>TRBJ1-2|-|TRBV28|-
TGTGCCAGCAGTTCGGGACAAACTTACTATGGCTACACCTTC
CASSSGQTYYGYTF
>TRBJ2-1|-|TRBV27|TRBD1
TGTGCCAGCACCTGGGGACAGTACAATGAGCAGTTCTTC
CASTWGQYNEQFF
>TRBJ1-2|-|TRBV10-3|-
TGTGCCATCAGTCAGGGCAACTATGGCTACACCTTC
CAISQGNYGYTF
>TRBJ2-7|few|TRBV12-5|-
TGTGCTAGTGGTCTCCCCCAGGGACATATCTACGAGCAGTACTTC
CASGLPQGHIYEQYF
>TRBJ1-1|-|TRBV4-1|TRBD1
TGCGCCAGCAGCGTGGGACAGGGGGCCGGCTTTGACACTGAAGCTTTCTTT
CASSVGQGAGFDTEAFF
>TRBJ2-7|-|TRBV28|-
TGTGCCAGCAGTTTTTTTGGCCGATCCTACGAGCAGTACTTC
CASSFFGRSYEQYF
>TRBJ1-2|-|TRBV7-8|-
TGTGCCAGCAGCTTTTCGGGTGGCTACACCTTC
CASSFSGGYTF
>TRBJ2-1|-|TRBV12-5|TRBD1
TGTGCTAGTGGACCCGGACAGGGGGCAAAAATCAATGAGCAGTTCTTC
CASGPGQGAKINEQFF
>TRBJ2-3|once|TRBV29-1|TRBD2
TGCAGCGTTGACATCAGCGGGAGGCCCGGGGATACGCAGTATTTT
CSVDISGRPGDTQYF
>TRBJ2-5|-|TRBV6-1|-
TGTGCCAGCAGTGAATATTTTGCGGGGCAAGAGACCCAGTACTTC
CASSEYFAGQETQYF
>TRBJ2-7|-|TRBV19|-
TGTGCCAGTAGTAACGAGCCCTACGAGCAGTACTTC
CASSNEPYEQYF
>TRBJ2-3|-|TRBV9|-
TGTGCCAGCAGCGTAGGATCAGCGACTAGCACAGATACGCAGTATTTT
CASSVGSATSTDTQYF
>TRBJ1-5|-|TRBV6-6|TRBD1
TGTGCCAGCAGTCGCGGACAGGGAGGCAATCAGCCCCAGCATTTT
CASSRGQGGNQPQHF
>TRBJ2-2|-|TRBV6-5|-
TGTGCCAGCAGTTACTCGCAGGGTGGCGGGGAGCTGTTTTTT
CASSYSQGGGELFF
>TRBJ1-2|-|TRBV7-2|-
TGTGCCAGCAGCTTAGGGCCGGGGGTCTATGGCTACACCTTC
CASSLGPGVYGYTF
>TRBJ1-1|-|TRBV20-1|-
TGCAGTGCTAGTTCACGGACTGAAGCTTTCTTT
CSASSRTEAFF
>TRBJ2-5|-|TRBV13|TRBD2
TGTGCCAGCAGCCCGGGACTAGCGGAGACCCAGTACTTC
CASSPGLAETQYF
>TRBJ1-1|-|TRBV7-9|-
TGTGCCAGCAGCCGTGACTGGAACACTGAAGCTTTCTTT
CASSRDWNTEAFF
>TRBJ2-7|-|TRBV28|-
TGTGCCAGTGGACAGTCCTCAACCTACGAGCAGTACTTC
CASGQSSTYEQYF
>TRBJ1-1|few|TRBV30|-
TGTGCCTGGAGCGGACAGACCATGAACACTGAAGCTTTCTTT
CAWSGQTMNTEAFF
>TRBJ2-7|once|TRBV28|TRBD1
TGTGCCAGCAGTTTGGGACAGGGGATATCCTACGAGCAGTACTTC
CASSLGQGISYEQYF
>TRBJ1-2|-|TRBV27|-
TGTGCCAGCAGTTTCAGTGTTAACTATGGCTACACCTTC
CASSFSVNYGYTF
>TRBJ2-3|-|TRBV5-1|TRBD2
TGCGCCAGCAGCTCGGCGGCAGCGGGAGGGAACACAGATACGCAGTATTTT
CASSSAAAGGNTDTQYF
>TRBJ1-1|-|TRBV11-2|-
TGTGCCAGCAGCTTATCTCAGGACACTGAAGCTTTCTTT
CASSLSQDTEAFF
>TRBJ1-1|-|TRBV4-1|TRBD1
TGCGCCAGCAGCCAAGAGACAGGGTGGGCTTTCTTT
CASSQETGWAFF
>TRBJ2-3|-|TRBV2|TRBD2
TGTGCCAGACCCAGCGGGAGGGCCGGTGGGGATACGCAGTATTTT
CARPSGRAGGDTQYF
>TRBJ1-6|-|TRBV6-8|-
TGTGCCAGCCCGGGGGGCAGGATACTGACGCCCAGTTCACCCCTCCACTTT
CASPGGRILTPSSPLHF
>TRBJ2-7|-|TRBV4-3|-
TGCGCCAGCAGCCAAGACTGGGGCTCCCACGAGCAGTACTTC
CASSQDWGSHEQYF
>TRBJ2-3|-|TRBV7-2|TRBD2
TGTGCCAGCAGCCGTCGGGGGGGATCCTCAGATACGCAGTATTTT
CASSRRGGSSDTQYF
>TRBJ1-2|few|TRBV27|-
TGTGCCAGCAGTTTACAGGGGAACTATGGCTACACCTTC
CASSLQGNYGYTF
>TRBJ2-7|-|TRBV7-9|TRBD2
TGTGCCAGCGCGCGGGAGAAGAACGAGCAGTACTTC
CASAREKNEQYF
>TRBJ2-7|-|TRBV28|-
TGTGCCAGCAGTTTACTTTCCAGGGGCGAGCAGTACTTC
CASSLLSRGEQYF
>TRBJ1-2|once|TRBV7-9|-
TGTGCCAGCAGCTTAGCTGAGAACTATGGCTACACCTTC
CASSLAENYGYTF
>TRBJ1-2|few|TRBV14|TRBD1
TGTGCCAGCAGTCGACAGGGAGGTGGCTATGGCTACACCTTC
CASSRQGGGYGYTF
>TRBJ1-2|-|TRBV7-9|TRBD1
TGTGCCAGCAGCAAAGGGACAGATAACTATGGCTACACCTTC
CASSKGTDNYGYTF
>TRBJ2-5|-|TRBV2|-
TGTGCCAGCAGTGTAGGAGTGACGGAGACCCAGTACTTC
CASSVGVTETQYF
>TRBJ2-1|-|TRBV6-1|TRBD2
TGTGCCAGCAGTGAAACGGGACTAGCGGGAGAGGGGAATGAGCAGTTCTTC
CASSETGLAGEGNEQFF
>TRBJ2-5|-|TRBV6-5|-
TGTGCCAGCAGCCAACTAGAGACCCAGTACTTC
CASSQLETQYF
>TRBJ1-2|-|TRBV28|-
TGTGCCAGCAGCACAGTCTATGGCTACACCTTC
CASSTVYGYTF
>TRBJ2-3|once|TRBV7-8|TRBD1
TGTGCCAGCAGCTTAGAAGTTGGGGACAGGGGGACAGATACGCAGTATTTT
CASSLEVGDRGTDTQYF
>TRBJ1-2|-|TRBV10-1|TRBD1
TGCGCCAGCAGTAAGACAGGGCCGTATGGCTACACCTTC
CASSKTGPYGYTF
>TRBJ2-1|-|TRBV18|TRBD2
TGTGCCAGCTCACCCTCTAGCGGGGGGACCTACAATGAGCAGTTCTTC
CASSPSSGGTYNEQFF
>TRBJ1-1|-|TRBV6-1|-
TGTGCCGCAGGAATCAGCCCATCGAACACTGAAGCTTTCTTT
CAAGISPSNTEAFF
>TRBJ2-7|once|TRBV10-3|-
TGTGCCATCAGTGAGTCCGGGGTGGGCGGATACGAGCAGTACTTC
CAISESGVGGYEQYF
>TRBJ1-2|-|TRBV4-3|TRBD1
TGCGCCAGCAGCTTCCGCCGGGACAGCGGTGGCTACACCTTC
CASSFRRDSGGYTF
>TRBJ2-3|-|TRBV9|TRBD2
TGTGCCAGCAGCGTAGCGGCTAGCGGGAGCCTGGGGACAGATACGCAGTATTTT
CASSVAASGSLGTDTQYF
>TRBJ1-2|-|TRBV5-6|-
TGTGCCAGCAGCTCCTTCGGGGGCTACACCTTC
CASSSFGGYTF
>TRBJ2-2|-|TRBV7-9|TRBD2
TGTGCCAGCACGACAGGGACTAGCGGGTCCCTTCCCAACACCGGGGAGCTGTTTTTT
CASTTGTSGSLPNTGELFF
>TRBJ2-7|-|TRBV19|TRBD1
TGTGCCAGTAGTATAGGCCGGACAGGTGACGAGCAGTACTTC
CASSIGRTGDEQYF